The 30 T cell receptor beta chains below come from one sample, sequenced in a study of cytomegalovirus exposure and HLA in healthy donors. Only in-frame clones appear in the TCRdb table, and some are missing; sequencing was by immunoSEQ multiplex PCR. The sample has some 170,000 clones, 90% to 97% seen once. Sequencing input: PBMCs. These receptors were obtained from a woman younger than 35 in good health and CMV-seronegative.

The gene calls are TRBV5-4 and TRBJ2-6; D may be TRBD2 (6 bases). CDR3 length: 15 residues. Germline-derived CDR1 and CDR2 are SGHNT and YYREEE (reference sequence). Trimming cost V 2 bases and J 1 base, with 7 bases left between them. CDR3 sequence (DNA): TGTGCCAGCAGCTTTCGGGGGTCTGGGGCCAACGTCCTGACTTTC. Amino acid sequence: CASSFRGSGANVLTF.

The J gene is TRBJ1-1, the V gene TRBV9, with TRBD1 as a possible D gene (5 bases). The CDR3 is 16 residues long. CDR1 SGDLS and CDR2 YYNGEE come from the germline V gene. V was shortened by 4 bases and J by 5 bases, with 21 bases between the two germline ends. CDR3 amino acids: CASSQQNSAGMTEAFF. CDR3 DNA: TGTGCCAGCAGCCAACAAAACTCTGCAGGGATGACTGAAGCTTTCTTT.

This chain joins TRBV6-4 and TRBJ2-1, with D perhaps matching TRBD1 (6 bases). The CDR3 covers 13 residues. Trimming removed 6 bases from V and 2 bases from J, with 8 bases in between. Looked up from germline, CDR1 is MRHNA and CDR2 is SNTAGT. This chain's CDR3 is CASRRQAYNEQFF. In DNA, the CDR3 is TGTGCCAGCAGACGACAGGCCTACAATGAGCAGTTCTTC.

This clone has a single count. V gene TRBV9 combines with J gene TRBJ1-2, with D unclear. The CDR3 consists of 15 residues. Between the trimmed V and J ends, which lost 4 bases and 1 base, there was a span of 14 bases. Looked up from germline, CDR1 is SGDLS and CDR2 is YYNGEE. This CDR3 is CASSPPSGINYGYTF. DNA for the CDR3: TGTGCCAGCAGCCCACCTTCGGGTATTAACTATGGCTACACCTTC.

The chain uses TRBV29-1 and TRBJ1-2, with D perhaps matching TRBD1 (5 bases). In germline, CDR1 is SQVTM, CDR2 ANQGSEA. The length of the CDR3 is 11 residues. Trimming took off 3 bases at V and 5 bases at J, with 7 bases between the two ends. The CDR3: CSVDRGYGYTF. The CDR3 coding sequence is TGCAGCGTTGATCGGGGGTATGGCTACACCTTC.

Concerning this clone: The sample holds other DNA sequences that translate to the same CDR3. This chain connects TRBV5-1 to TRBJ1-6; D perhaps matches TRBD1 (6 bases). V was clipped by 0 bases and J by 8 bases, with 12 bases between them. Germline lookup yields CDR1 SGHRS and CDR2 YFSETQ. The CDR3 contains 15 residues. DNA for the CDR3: TGCGCCAGCAGCTTGGCAGGGCAGGGGTATTCACCCCTCCACTTT. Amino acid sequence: CASSLAGQGYSPLHF.

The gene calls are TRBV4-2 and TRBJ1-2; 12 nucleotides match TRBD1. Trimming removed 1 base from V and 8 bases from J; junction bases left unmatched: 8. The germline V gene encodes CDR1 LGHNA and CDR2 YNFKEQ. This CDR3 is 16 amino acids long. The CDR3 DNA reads TGTGCCAGCAGCCAAGGGACGGGACAGGGGGCGCGGGGCTACACCTTC. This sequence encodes CASSQGTGQGARGYTF.

As DNA, the CDR3 is TGCGCCAGCAGCCAAGATCTCACCCACAGTCTCTCTGGAAACACCATATATTTT. Translated: CASSQDLTHSLSGNTIYF. J is TRBJ1-3 and V is TRBV4-1; no reliable D call. With 0 bases removed from V and 0 bases from J, the gap between germline ends came to 15 bases. CDR1 is MGHRA and CDR2 is YSYEKL in the germline V gene. This CDR3 spans 18 amino acids.

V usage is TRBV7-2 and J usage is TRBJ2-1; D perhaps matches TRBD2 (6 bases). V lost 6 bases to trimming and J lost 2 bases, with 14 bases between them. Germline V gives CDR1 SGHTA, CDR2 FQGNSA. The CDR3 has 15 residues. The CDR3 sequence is CASSLLGLAYNEQFF. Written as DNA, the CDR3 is TGTGCCAGCAGTCTACTGGGACTTGCCTACAATGAGCAGTTCTTC.

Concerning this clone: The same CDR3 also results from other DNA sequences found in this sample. CDR3 sequence (DNA): TGTGCCTGGAGTGTAGGCCTAGCGGGGGGATCAGATACGCAGTATTTT. Translating it yields CAWSVGLAGGSDTQYF. The chain combines TRBV30 with TRBJ2-3; TRBD2 agrees at 11 bases. Trimming took 0 bases from V and 4 from J; bases not matched to a gene: 6. CDR3 size: 16 residues. Germline CDR1 reads GTSNPN; CDR2 reads SVGIG (reference sequence).

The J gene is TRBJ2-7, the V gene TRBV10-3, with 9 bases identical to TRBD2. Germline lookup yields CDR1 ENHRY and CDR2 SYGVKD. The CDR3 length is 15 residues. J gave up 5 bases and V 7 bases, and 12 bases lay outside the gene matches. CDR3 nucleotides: TGTGCCATCACTCCTAGCGGGGTACTCAGGGACGAGCAGTACTTC. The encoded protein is CAITPSGVLRDEQYF.

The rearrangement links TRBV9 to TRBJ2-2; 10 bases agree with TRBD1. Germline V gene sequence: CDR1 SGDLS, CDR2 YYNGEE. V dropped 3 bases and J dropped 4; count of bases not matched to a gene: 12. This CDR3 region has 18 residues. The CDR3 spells CASSGGPGQGTLTGELFF. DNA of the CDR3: TGTGCCAGCAGCGGAGGACCGGGACAGGGGACTCTCACCGGGGAGCTGTTTTTT.

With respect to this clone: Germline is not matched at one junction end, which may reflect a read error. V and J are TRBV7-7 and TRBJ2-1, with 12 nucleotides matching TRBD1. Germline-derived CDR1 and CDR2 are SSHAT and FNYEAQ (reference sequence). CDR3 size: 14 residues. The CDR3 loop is CASSPGTGGYEQFF. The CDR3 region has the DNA TGTGCTAGCAGCCCCGGGACAGGGGGCTATGAGCAGTTCTTC.

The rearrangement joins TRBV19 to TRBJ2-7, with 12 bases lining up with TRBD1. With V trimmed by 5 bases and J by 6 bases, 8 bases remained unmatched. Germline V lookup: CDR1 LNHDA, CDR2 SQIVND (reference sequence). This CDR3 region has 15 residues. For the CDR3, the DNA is TGTGCCAGTAGTCCGGCCGGGACAGGGGGCCGCGAGCAGTACTTC. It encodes CASSPAGTGGREQYF. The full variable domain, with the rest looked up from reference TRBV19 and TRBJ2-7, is DGGITQSPKYLFRKEGQNVTLSCEQNLNHDAMYWYRQDPGQGLRLIYYSQIVNDFQKGDIAEGYSVSREKKESFPLTVTSAQKNPTAFYLCASSPAGTGGREQYFGPGTRLTVT.

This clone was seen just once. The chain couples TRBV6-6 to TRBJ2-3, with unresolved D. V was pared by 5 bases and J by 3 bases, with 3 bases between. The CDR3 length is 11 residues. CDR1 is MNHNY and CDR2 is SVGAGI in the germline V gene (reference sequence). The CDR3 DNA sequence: TGTGCCAGCAGTCCAACAGATACGCAGTATTTT. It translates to CASSPTDTQYF.

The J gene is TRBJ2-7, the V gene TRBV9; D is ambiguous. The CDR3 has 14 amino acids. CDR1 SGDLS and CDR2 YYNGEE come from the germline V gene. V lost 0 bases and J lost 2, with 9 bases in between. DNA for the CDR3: TGTGCCAGCAGCGTAGGGGCAGGAACCTACGAGCAGTACTTC. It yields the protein CASSVGAGTYEQYF. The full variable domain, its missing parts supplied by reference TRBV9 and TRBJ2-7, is DSGVTQTPKHLITATGQRVTLRCSPRSGDLSVYWYQQSLDQGLQFLIQYYNGEERAKGNILERFSAQQFPDLHSELNLSSLELGDSALYFCASSVGAGTYEQYFGPGTRLTVT.

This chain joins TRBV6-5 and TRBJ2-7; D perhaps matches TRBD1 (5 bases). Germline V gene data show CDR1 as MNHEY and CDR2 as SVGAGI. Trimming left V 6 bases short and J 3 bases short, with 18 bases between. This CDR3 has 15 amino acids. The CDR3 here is CASRSTLGHGYEQYF. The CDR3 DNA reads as TGTGCCAGCAGATCAACGCTAGGACACGGCTACGAGCAGTACTTC.

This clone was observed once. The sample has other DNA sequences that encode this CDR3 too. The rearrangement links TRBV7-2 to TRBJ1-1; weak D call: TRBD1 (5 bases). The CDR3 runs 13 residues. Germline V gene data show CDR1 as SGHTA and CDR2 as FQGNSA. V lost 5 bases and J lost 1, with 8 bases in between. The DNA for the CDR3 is TGTGCCAGCAGCCTCGGACAGAACACTGAAGCTTTCTTT. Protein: CASSLGQNTEAFF.

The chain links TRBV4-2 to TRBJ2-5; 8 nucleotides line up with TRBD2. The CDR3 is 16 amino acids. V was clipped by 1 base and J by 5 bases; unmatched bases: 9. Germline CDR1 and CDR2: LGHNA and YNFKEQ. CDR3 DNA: TGTGCCAGCAGCCAAGGACGGGGGGGCCCCCAGGAGACCCAGTACTTC. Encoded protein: CASSQGRGGPQETQYF.

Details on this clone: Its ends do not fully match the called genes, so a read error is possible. CDR3: CASSKEIASTDTQYF. The CDR3, as DNA: TGCGCCAGCAGCAAAGAGATAGCGAGCACAGATACGCAGTATTTT. V gene TRBV4-3 combines with J gene TRBJ2-3; perhaps TRBD2 as D (5 bases). This CDR3 spans 15 amino acids. Germline CDR1 reads LGHNA; CDR2 reads YSLEER.

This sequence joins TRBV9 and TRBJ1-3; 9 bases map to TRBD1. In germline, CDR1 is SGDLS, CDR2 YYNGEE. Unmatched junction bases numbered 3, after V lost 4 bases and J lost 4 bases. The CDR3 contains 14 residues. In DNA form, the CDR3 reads TGTGCCAGCAGCCGTGGACAGGGGGGAAACACCATATATTTT. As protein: CASSRGQGGNTIYF.

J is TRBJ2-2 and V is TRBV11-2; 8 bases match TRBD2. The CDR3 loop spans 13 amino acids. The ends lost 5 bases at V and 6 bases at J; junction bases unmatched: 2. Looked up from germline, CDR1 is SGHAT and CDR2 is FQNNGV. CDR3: CASSKLAAGELFF. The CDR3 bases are TGTGCCAGCAGCAAACTAGCGGCCGGGGAGCTGTTTTTT. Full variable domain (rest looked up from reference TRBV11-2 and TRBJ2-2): EAGVAQSPRYKIIEKRQSVAFWCNPISGHATLYWYQQILGQGPKLLIQFQNNGVVDDSQLPKDRFSAERLKGVDSTLKIQPAKLEDSAVYLCASSKLAAGELFFGEGSRLTVL.

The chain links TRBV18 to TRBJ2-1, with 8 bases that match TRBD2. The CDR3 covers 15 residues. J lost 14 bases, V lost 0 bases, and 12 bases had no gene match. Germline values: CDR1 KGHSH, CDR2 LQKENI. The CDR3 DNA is TGTGCCAGCTCACCACCGGGCCCCGTGACTAGCGTGAAGTTCTTC. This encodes CASSPPGPVTSVKFF.

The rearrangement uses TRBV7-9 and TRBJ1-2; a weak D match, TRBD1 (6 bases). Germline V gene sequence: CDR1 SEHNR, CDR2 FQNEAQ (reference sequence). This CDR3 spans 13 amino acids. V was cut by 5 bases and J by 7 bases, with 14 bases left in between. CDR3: CASSQGIVSGYTF. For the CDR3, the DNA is TGTGCCAGCAGCCAGGGGATAGTTTCTGGCTACACCTTC. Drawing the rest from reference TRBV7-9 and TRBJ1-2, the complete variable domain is DTGVSQNPRHKITKRGQNVTFRCDPISEHNRLYWYRQTLGQGPEFLTYFQNEAQLEKSRLLSDRFSAERPKGSFSTLEIQRTEQGDSAMYLCASSQGIVSGYTFGSGTRLTVV.

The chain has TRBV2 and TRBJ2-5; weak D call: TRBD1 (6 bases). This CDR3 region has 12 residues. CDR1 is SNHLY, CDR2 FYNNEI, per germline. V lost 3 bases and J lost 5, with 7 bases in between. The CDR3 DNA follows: TGTGCCAGCAGTGATAGGGGGGAGACCCAGTACTTC. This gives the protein CASSDRGETQYF.

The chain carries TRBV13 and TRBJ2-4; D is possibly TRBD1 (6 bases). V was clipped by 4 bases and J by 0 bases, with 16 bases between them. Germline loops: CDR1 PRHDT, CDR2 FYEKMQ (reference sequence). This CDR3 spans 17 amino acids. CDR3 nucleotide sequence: TGTGCCAGCAGCTCGGACAGACAGTTCTTAGCCAAAAACATTCAGTACTTC. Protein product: CASSSDRQFLAKNIQYF. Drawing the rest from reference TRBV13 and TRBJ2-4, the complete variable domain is AAGVIQSPRHLIKEKRETATLKCYPIPRHDTVYWYQQGPGQDPQFLISFYEKMQSDKGSIPDRFSAQQFSDYHSELNMSSLELGDSALYFCASSSDRQFLAKNIQYFGAGTRLSVL.

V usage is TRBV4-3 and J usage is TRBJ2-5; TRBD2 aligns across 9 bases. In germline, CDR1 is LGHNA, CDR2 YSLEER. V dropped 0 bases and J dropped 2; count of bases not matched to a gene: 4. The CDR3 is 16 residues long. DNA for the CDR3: TGCGCCAGCAGCCAAGACCTAGCGGGGCGACAAGAGACCCAGTACTTC. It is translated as CASSQDLAGRQETQYF.

The DNA for the CDR3 is TGTGCCAGCAGTTCCTCCGGACTAGCGGGTGCGGGGCAGTTCTTC. Translated: CASSSSGLAGAGQFF. This chain connects TRBV6-5 to TRBJ2-1; the match to TRBD2 covers 11 bases. Germline-derived CDR1 and CDR2 are MNHEY and SVGAGI. The junction had 11 bases not matched to a gene; V was cut back by 4 bases and J by 12 bases. This CDR3 spans 15 amino acids.

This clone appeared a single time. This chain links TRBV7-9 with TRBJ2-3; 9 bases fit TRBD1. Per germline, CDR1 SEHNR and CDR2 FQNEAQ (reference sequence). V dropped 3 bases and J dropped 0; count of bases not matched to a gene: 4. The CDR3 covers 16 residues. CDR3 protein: CASSFNRGLSTDTQYF. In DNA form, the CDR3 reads TGTGCCAGCAGCTTCAACAGGGGGCTTAGCACAGATACGCAGTATTTT.

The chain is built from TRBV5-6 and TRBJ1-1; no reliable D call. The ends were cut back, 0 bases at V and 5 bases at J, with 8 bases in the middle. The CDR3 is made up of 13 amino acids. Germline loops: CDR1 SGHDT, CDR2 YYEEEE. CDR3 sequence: CASSLDPVTEAFF. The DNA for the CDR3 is TGTGCCAGCAGCTTGGACCCGGTTACTGAAGCTTTCTTT.